Sequencing of this TCR beta chain was carried out in a study of blood T cell repertoires in COVID-19. Looking at the study overall: PBMCs, B-cell-depleted T cells, or T cells were the source of the cDNA or gDNA that made up the material.

Using immunoSEQ multiplex PCR, the repertoire was profiled, and TCRdb retains in-frame clones only, with some absent. The data contain hundreds of thousands of clones, 70% to 90% of them singletons. Sequenced material: peripheral blood. The receptor was derived from a woman between 18 and 29 years old with acute or convalescent COVID-19.

CDR3 sequence reads: CASSFRGTTNEKLFF. The CDR3 region has the DNA TGCGCCAGCAGCTTCAGGGGCACAACTAATGAAAAACTGTTTTTT. V is TRBV5-1 and J is TRBJ1-4, with D possibly matching TRBD1 (6 bases). V lost 2 bases to trimming and J lost 0 bases, with 8 bases between them. Looked up from germline, CDR1 is SGHRS and CDR2 is YFSETQ. The CDR3 runs 15 residues.